A selection of T cell receptor beta chains follows, all from one sample in a study of Graves' ophthalmopathy and Graves' hyperthyroidism. From the multiplex PCR reads, TCRdb called clonotypes with MiXCR, one entry per CDR3 protein. This sample has 300,000 to 350,000 distinct CDR3 sequences, with 15% to 20% found just once. Sequenced: peripheral blood. Receptor source: an adult man with Graves' ophthalmopathy. Each CDR3 is given with its conserved first and last residue. Fields, in order: J gene, D gene, clone size, V gene, CDR3 protein, CDR3 DNA. The D gene is left open where the match is weak. Part of the rows lack a size; the others show once, few, many or a class for expanded clones.

TRBJ2-6 | - | many | TRBV7-2 | CASIPPGANVLTF | TGTGCCAGCATCCCCCCTGGGGCCAACGTCCTGACTTTC
TRBJ2-2 | - | - | TRBV28 | CASSLPVGGELFF | TGTGCCAGCAGTTTGCCCGTTGGCGGGGAGCTGTTTTTT
TRBJ1-1 | - | many | TRBV9 | CASSVVVGRAEAFF | TGTGCCAGCAGCGTAGTGGTGGGCAGGGCTGAAGCTTTCTTT
TRBJ2-7 | - | - | TRBV7-2 | CASSMKYEQYF | TGTGCCAGCAGCATGAAGTACGAGCAGTACTTC
TRBJ2-7 | - | many | TRBV5-1 | CASSLAWQGHYEQYF | TGCGCCAGCAGCTTGGCCTGGCAGGGGCACTACGAGCAGTACTTC
TRBJ1-1 | - | many | TRBV7-3 | CASSLTGDHTEAFF | TGTGCCAGCAGCTTAACAGGGGATCACACTGAAGCTTTCTTT
TRBJ2-5 | - | many | TRBV29-1 | CSVALSSSGETQYF | TGCAGCGTAGCGCTTAGTAGCTCAGGAGAGACCCAGTACTTC
TRBJ2-2 | - | many | TRBV2 | CASNSGTTNTGELFF | TGTGCCTCGAACTCCGGGACAACTAACACCGGGGAGCTGTTTTTT
TRBJ2-2 | - | many | TRBV28 | CASVRILDTGELFF | TGTGCCAGCGTTCGGATCCTTGACACCGGGGAGCTGTTTTTT
TRBJ1-5 | - | many | TRBV7-2 | CASSLVVGVDQPQHF | TGTGCCAGCAGCTTAGTGGTGGGGGTCGATCAGCCCCAGCATTTT
TRBJ2-7 | TRBD1 | many | TRBV2 | CASVGQVASEQYF | TGTGCCAGCGTCGGACAGGTCGCGAGCGAGCAGTACTTC
TRBJ2-7 | - | many | TRBV9 | CASSPRQSSYEQYF | TGTGCCAGCAGCCCAAGACAGAGCTCCTACGAGCAGTACTTC
TRBJ2-7 | TRBD1 | many | TRBV7-2 | CASSFAPGTGKYEQYF | TGTGCCAGCAGCTTCGCACCCGGGACAGGGAAGTACGAGCAGTACTTC
TRBJ1-1 | - | - | TRBV6-5 | CASSSPRDGRTEAFF | TGTGCCAGCAGTTCACCCAGGGATGGTCGGACTGAAGCTTTCTTT
TRBJ1-2 | - | many | TRBV13 | CASSFGDSFDGYTF | TGTGCCAGCAGCTTCGGCGATTCCTTCGATGGCTACACCTTC
TRBJ2-4 | TRBD1 | - | TRBV6-5 | CASSRQGVDIQYF | TGTGCCAGCAGTCGACAGGGTGTCGACATTCAGTACTTC
TRBJ2-5 | TRBD1 | many | TRBV20-1 | CSARGTGGETQYF | TGCAGTGCTAGAGGGACAGGGGGAGAGACCCAGTACTTC
TRBJ2-3 | TRBD2 | many | TRBV24-1 | CATSVAGLSDTQYF | TGTGCCACCAGTGTAGCGGGGTTGTCAGATACGCAGTATTTT
TRBJ1-1 | - | many | TRBV2 | CASSERMTDKNTEAFF | TGTGCCAGCAGTGAGAGAATGACAGATAAAAACACTGAAGCTTTCTTT
TRBJ1-3 | - | many | TRBV9 | CASSVGGTIQRAGNTIYF | TGTGCCAGCAGCGTAGGGGGGACGATTCAGAGGGCCGGAAACACCATATATTTT
TRBJ2-5 | - | many | TRBV20-1 | CSAPMGETQYF | TGCAGTGCTCCGATGGGAGAGACCCAGTACTTC
TRBJ1-6 | - | many | TRBV6-5 | CASSYGPPSGWGANSPLHF | TGTGCCAGCAGTTACGGACCCCCTTCAGGTTGGGGGGCGAATTCACCCCTCCACTTT
TRBJ2-5 | - | many | TRBV19 | CASSIWGALETQYF | TGTGCCAGTAGTATCTGGGGCGCATTGGAGACCCAGTACTTC
TRBJ2-7 | - | many | TRBV12-3/TRBV12-4 | CASSPDGESSYEQYF | TGTGCCAGCAGCCCCGACGGTGAGAGCTCCTACGAGCAGTACTTC
TRBJ1-1 | TRBD1 | many | TRBV2 | CASSGGQRNTEAFF | TGTGCCAGCAGTGGGGGACAGCGGAACACTGAAGCTTTCTTT
TRBJ2-7 | TRBD1 | many | TRBV30 | CAWNIRTGGWEQYF | TGTGCCTGGAATATCAGGACAGGGGGATGGGAGCAGTACTTC
TRBJ1-2 | TRBD1 | many | TRBV6-1 | CASTPGQGHGYTF | TGTGCCAGCACCCCTGGACAGGGGCATGGCTACACCTTC
TRBJ2-5 | TRBD2 | many | TRBV11-1 | CASSLGFSGRIMGEETQYF | TGTGCCAGCAGCTTAGGATTCAGCGGGAGGATTATGGGGGAAGAGACCCAGTACTTC
TRBJ2-2 | - | many | TRBV29-1 | CSVPGRANTGELFF | TGCAGCGTCCCGGGACGGGCGAACACCGGGGAGCTGTTTTTT
TRBJ2-5 | - | - | TRBV28 | CASSLLGQLETQYF | TGTGCCAGCAGTTTATTAGGACAGTTGGAGACCCAGTACTTC
TRBJ2-7 | - | once | TRBV7-3 | CASSLRTNVYEQYF | TGTGCCAGCAGCTTGAGGACAAACGTCTACGAGCAGTACTTC
TRBJ2-7 | TRBD1 | many | TRBV28 | CASKHRGRNEQYF | TGTGCCAGCAAGCACAGGGGGAGGAACGAGCAGTACTTC
TRBJ2-3 | TRBD2 | few | TRBV12-3/TRBV12-4 | CASSFGTSADTQYF | TGTGCCAGCAGTTTCGGGACTAGCGCCGATACGCAGTATTTT